The text below deals with one TCR beta chain. These data originate in a study of molecular identifiers for immune sequencing clone quantification. Naive CD8 T cell sorting was performed on the CD8+CD4-CCR7+CD45RA+ phenotype. In preparing bulk TCR libraries, previously described methods and listed TCR primers were used. One entry per CDR3 protein results from TCRdb running MiXCR on the PCR reads. The table shows roughly 100,000 distinct CDR3 sequences, with 30% to 35% occurring only once. Sequenced material: naive CD8+ T cells from blood, with Jurkat cell RNA spiked in. Subset of the sample: FACS-sorted CD8+CD4-CCR7+CD45RA+ naive T cells. The sequence came from a human donor in good health. Some libraries in this study had Jurkat cell RNA spiked in.

For the CDR3, the DNA is TGTGCCAGCAGCTCGGGACTAGCGTACTACAATGAGCAGTTCTTC. Translating gives CASSSGLAYYNEQFF. The chain uses TRBV11-2 and TRBJ2-1, with 10 bases matching TRBD2. The CDR3 is made up of 15 amino acids. J was trimmed by 3 bases and V by 4 bases; bases with no gene match: 3. Germline V gene data show CDR1 as SGHAT and CDR2 as FQNNGV. Drawing the rest from reference TRBV11-2 and TRBJ2-1, the complete variable domain is EAGVAQSPRYKIIEKRQSVAFWCNPISGHATLYWYQQILGQGPKLLIQFQNNGVVDDSQLPKDRFSAERLKGVDSTLKIQPAKLEDSAVYLCASSSGLAYYNEQFFGPGTRLTVL.